Included here is one TCR beta chain sequence, with context. The antigen is not known. This sample is part of a study of radiation and T cells in renal cell carcinoma. Study-wide results and limits: In blood, top tumor clones expanded by 2 weeks, shrinking by 4.

Trimming removed 3 bases from V and 0 bases from J, with 3 bases in between. Germline V gene lookup returns CDR1 WNHNN and CDR2 SYGVQD (reference sequence). This CDR3 region has 12 residues. Assay used: immunoSEQ multiplex PCR; TCRdb lists only in-frame clones, some missing. Of tens of thousands of clones listed, approximately 81% are singletons. Documented time point: blood 4 weeks post-SBRT, at nephrectomy. Treatment here: 15 Gy SBRT to primary tumor, nephrectomy 4 weeks later. Nephrectomy followed 15 Gy stereotactic body radiation by 4 weeks. Radiation-treated patients gave blood at baseline, week 2 and week 4. The tumor was a clear cell renal cell carcinoma.

The sequenced sample was blood, obtained from a patient whose treatment included radiotherapy and nephrectomy. The receptor was isolated from a man aged 55 to 69 with renal cell carcinoma. This sequence joins TRBV10-1 and TRBJ2-7; D unresolved. CDR3 region: CASSDSSYEQYF. CDR3 coding DNA: TGCGCCAGCAGTGACAGCTCCTACGAGCAGTACTTC.